Below, 32 T cell receptor beta chains from the same sample are listed, as sequenced in a study of blood T cell repertoires in COVID-19. Assay: immunoSEQ multiplex PCR; the TCRdb copy retains only in-frame clones and omits some. Among roughly 150,000 clones listed, under 90% were seen once. Sequenced input: peripheral blood. Receptors were obtained from a woman of 80 years or more with acute or convalescent COVID-19.

This chain joins TRBV29-1 and TRBJ1-3; unclear D gene. This CDR3 is 14 amino acids long. From germline, CDR1 is SQVTM and CDR2 ANQGSEA. Trimming removed 4 bases at V and 0 bases at J, with 10 bases between. DNA of the CDR3: TGCAGCGTTGGTGGCGGATCCTCTGGAAACACCATATATTTT. Its protein is CSVGGGSSGNTIYF.

This sequence joins TRBV2 and TRBJ1-2, with 8 nucleotides matching TRBD1. The germline V gene has CDR1 SNHLY and CDR2 FYNNEI. The CDR3 covers 14 residues. The junction had 3 bases not matched to a gene; V was cut back by 6 bases and J by 0 bases. CDR3 in DNA: TGTGCCAGCAGGGGACAGGCTACTAACTATGGCTACACCTTC. It encodes CASRGQATNYGYTF.

The chain employs TRBV29-1 and TRBJ2-3; 7 nucleotides align to TRBD2. Germline V CDR1 and CDR2: SQVTM, ANQGSEA. After removal of 8 bases from V and 5 bases from J, the junction contained 13 bases not matched to a gene. This CDR3 has 14 residues. The CDR3 sequence is CSFYSTSLGDTQYF. DNA for the CDR3: TGCAGCTTCTACTCGACTAGCCTTGGAGATACGCAGTATTTT.

This clone was seen a handful of times. The chain recombines TRBV19 with TRBJ1-1; D might be TRBD1 (5 bases). The length of the CDR3 is 14 residues. Trimming cost V 7 bases and J 4 bases, with 16 bases left between them. Germline loops: CDR1 LNHDA, CDR2 SQIVND (reference sequence). The DNA for the CDR3 is TGTGCCAGTACTCTCTTAGGGGTGGGCACTGAAGCTTTCTTT. This codes for CASTLLGVGTEAFF.

The rearrangement links TRBV15 to TRBJ1-6, with TRBD1 matching 8 bases. The V gene end was trimmed by 5 bases and the J gene end by 10 bases; junction bases not matched to a gene: 19. The CDR3 length is 18 residues. The germline V gene encodes CDR1 LNHNV and CDR2 YYDKDF (reference sequence). CDR3 residues: CATSSVRQGSSALSPLHF. The CDR3 DNA reads as TGTGCCACCAGCTCGGTCCGACAGGGGTCTTCGGCTCTGTCACCCCTCCACTTT. Full variable domain (remainder filled in from reference TRBV15 and TRBJ1-6): DAMVIQNPRYQVTQFGKPVTLSCSQTLNHNVMYWYQQKSSQAPKLLFHYYDKDFNNEADTPDNFQSRRPNTSFCFLDIRSPGLGDTAMYLCATSSVRQGSSALSPLHFGNGTRLTVT.

This clone was observed once. The chain combines TRBV18 with TRBJ1-1; D may be TRBD1 (5 bases). The CDR3 totals 15 residues. Germline CDR1 KGHSH, CDR2 LQKENI. The V gene lost 0 bases and the J gene lost 4 bases, with 12 bases spanning the gap. The CDR3 DNA reads as TGTGCCAGCTCACCACCGTCGGTCAGGGCCACTGAAGCTTTCTTT. Translating it yields CASSPPSVRATEAFF.

The chain combines TRBV9 with TRBJ2-3; TRBD2 matches at 7 bases. J gave up 4 bases and V 3 bases, and 11 bases lay outside the gene matches. The length of the CDR3 is 16 residues. Germline CDR1 and CDR2: SGDLS and YYNGEE. The CDR3 DNA reads as TGTGCCAGCAGCGGCGGGGGAGGACACCGATCAGATACGCAGTATTTT. Translating gives CASSGGGGHRSDTQYF.

The J gene is TRBJ1-2, the V gene TRBV7-9, with TRBD1 as a possible D gene (5 bases). CDR3 length: 13 amino acids. Per germline, CDR1 SEHNR and CDR2 FQNEAQ (reference sequence). V was trimmed by 2 bases and J by 3 bases, leaving 7 bases between them. In DNA form, the CDR3 reads TGTGCCAGCAGCTTATTAGGGGACTATGGCTACACCTTC. This sequence encodes CASSLLGDYGYTF.

V gene TRBV7-2 combines with J gene TRBJ2-1; TRBD1 agrees at 7 bases. CDR1 and CDR2 from the germline V gene are SGHTA and FQGNSA. The trim removed 6 bases at V and 9 bases at J, leaving 14 bases unmatched. The CDR3 is made up of 15 amino acids. For the CDR3, the DNA is TGTGCCAGCAGGAGGGAAGGGGGCGCGCTCGCTGAGCAGTTCTTC. Translation gives CASRREGGALAEQFF. Variable domain in full (rest from reference TRBV7-2 and TRBJ2-1): GAGVSQSPSNKVTEKGKDVELRCDPISGHTALYWYRQSLGQGLEFLIYFQGNSAPDKSGLPSDRFSAERTGGSVSTLTIQRTQQEDSAVYLCASRREGGALAEQFFGPGTRLTVL.

The gene calls are TRBV29-1 and TRBJ2-1, with 7 positions matching TRBD1. V shed 3 bases, J shed 9 bases, and the junction held 5 bases outside the gene matches. CDR3 size: 12 residues. Germline values: CDR1 SQVTM, CDR2 ANQGSEA. CDR3 nucleotides: TGCAGCGTTGATCGAGGGGGCGGTGAGCAGTTCTTC. It encodes CSVDRGGGEQFF.

This chain connects TRBV3-1 (or the pseudogene TRBV3-2) to TRBJ1-5, with D hard to call. This CDR3 is 14 amino acids long. V was trimmed by 2 bases and J by 5 bases, leaving 10 bases between them. Germline loops: CDR1 LGHDT, CDR2 YNNKEL (reference sequence). CDR3 sequence: CASSQRGRYQPQHF. DNA of the CDR3: TGTGCCAGCAGCCAACGCGGAAGGTATCAGCCCCAGCATTTT.

J is TRBJ2-1 and V is TRBV19, with 7 bases that match TRBD2. Germline V lookup: CDR1 LNHDA, CDR2 SQIVND (reference sequence). The CDR3 runs 14 residues. Trimming removed 7 bases from V and 7 bases from J; junction bases left unmatched: 10. CDR3 DNA sequence: TGTGCCAGTAAGGGTCTAGCGGCGGGGAATGAGCAGTTCTTC. It yields the protein CASKGLAAGNEQFF.

This clone was observed a few times. This chain uses TRBV9 with TRBJ2-1; a weak D match, TRBD2 (5 bases). V lost 4 bases to trimming and J lost 7 bases, with 12 bases between them. Germline V gene data show CDR1 as SGDLS and CDR2 as YYNGEE. CDR3 length: 13 residues. This CDR3 reads CASSPSGGNEQFF. CDR3 DNA sequence: TGTGCCAGCAGCCCAAGCGGCGGTAATGAGCAGTTCTTC. Full variable domain (outside the CDR3, taken from reference TRBV9 and TRBJ2-1): DSGVTQTPKHLITATGQRVTLRCSPRSGDLSVYWYQQSLDQGLQFLIQYYNGEERAKGNILERFSAQQFPDLHSELNLSSLELGDSALYFCASSPSGGNEQFFGPGTRLTVL.

V is TRBV5-4 and J is TRBJ1-6, with D tentatively TRBD1 (5 bases). The V end was cut by 3 bases, the J end by 9 bases, with 16 bases between. Per the germline V gene, CDR1 is SGHNT and CDR2 is YYREEE (reference sequence). The CDR3 runs to 15 residues. In DNA, the CDR3 is TGTGCCAGCAGCTCGCTGGGGGGGAAGGGTTCACCCCTCCACTTT. Translation gives CASSSLGGKGSPLHF.

The chain carries TRBV18 and TRBJ2-1, with 7 positions matching TRBD1. Per germline, CDR1 KGHSH and CDR2 LQKENI. V dropped 6 bases and J dropped 1; count of bases not matched to a gene: 9. There are 16 residues in the CDR3. The chain's CDR3 is CASSHRQGGSYNEQFF. The CDR3 DNA sequence: TGTGCCAGCTCCCATAGACAGGGTGGGTCCTACAATGAGCAGTTCTTC.

The chain combines TRBV2 with TRBJ1-5; D possibly corresponds to TRBD1 (6 bases). Germline-derived CDR1 and CDR2 are SNHLY and FYNNEI. The V gene lost 6 bases and the J gene lost 6 bases, with 15 bases spanning the gap. The CDR3 totals 14 residues. CDR3: CASRSNRAGQPQHF. The DNA of the CDR3 is TGTGCCAGCAGGTCCAACAGGGCTGGTCAGCCCCAGCATTTT.

V is TRBV5-1 and J is TRBJ1-1, with a tentative D call TRBD1 (5 bases). This CDR3 is built from 13 residues. Trimming removed 6 bases from V and 4 bases from J, with 13 bases in between. CDR1 is SGHRS, CDR2 YFSETQ, per germline. The CDR3 nucleotides read TGCGCCAGCACGCCGGCCGGGGGCACTGAAGCTTTCTTT. It encodes CASTPAGGTEAFF.

The gene calls are TRBV5-4 and TRBJ2-1; 14 bases match TRBD2. The V gene end was trimmed by 4 bases and the J gene end by 8 bases; junction bases not matched to a gene: 8. Germline CDR1 SGHNT, CDR2 YYREEE (reference sequence). CDR3 length: 16 residues. CDR3: CASSPRVGLAGDEQFF. For the CDR3, the DNA is TGTGCCAGCAGCCCTCGCGTGGGACTAGCGGGGGATGAGCAGTTCTTC.

This chain joins TRBV6-1 and TRBJ1-2; D is perhaps TRBD1 (5 bases). Germline CDR1 reads MNHNS; CDR2 reads SASEGT. The V end was cut by 1 base, the J end by 3 bases, with 6 bases between. This CDR3 is 13 amino acids long. CDR3 sequence (DNA): TGTGCCAGCAGTGAAGGACAGTACTATGGCTACACCTTC. It encodes CASSEGQYYGYTF.

The gene calls are TRBV5-4 and TRBJ2-3, with TRBD1 matching over 7 bases. This CDR3 has 15 amino acids. After removal of 0 bases from V and 2 bases from J, the junction contained 3 bases not matched to a gene. The germline V gene encodes CDR1 SGHNT and CDR2 YYREEE (reference sequence). In DNA form, the CDR3 reads TGTGCCAGCAGCTTGGCGGACAGGAACACAGATACGCAGTATTTT. Amino acids: CASSLADRNTDTQYF.

The chain couples TRBV27 to TRBJ2-7, with 8 positions matching TRBD1. V lost 7 bases and J lost 2; bases outside the gene matches: 7. Germline loops: CDR1 MNHEY, CDR2 SMNVEV (reference sequence). CDR3 length: 14 amino acids. CDR3 sequence (DNA): TGTGCCAGCAAATCCGGGACAGGCGCCTACGAGCAGTACTTC. This sequence encodes CASKSGTGAYEQYF.

The genes are TRBV24-1 and TRBJ2-7; 7 bases are shared with TRBD2. Trimming at V came to 7 bases and at J to 7 bases, leaving 12 bases not matched to a gene. This CDR3 comprises 14 residues. Germline V gene lookup returns CDR1 KGHDR and CDR2 SFDVKD. The CDR3 sequence: CATSEGPGSGEQYF. CDR3 sequence (DNA): TGTGCCACCAGCGAGGGGCCGGGTAGCGGGGAGCAGTACTTC.

In regard to this clone: Other DNA sequences within the sample encode an identical CDR3. The J gene is TRBJ2-2, the V gene TRBV5-1, with 7 bases lining up with TRBD2. Trimming took 2 bases from V and 4 from J; bases not matched to a gene: 5. The CDR3 is made up of 15 amino acids. Per the germline V gene, CDR1 is SGHRS and CDR2 is YFSETQ. The CDR3 DNA sequence: TGCGCCAGCAGCTTCACGGGAGGAGGCACCGGGGAGCTGTTTTTT. This sequence encodes CASSFTGGGTGELFF. The entire variable domain, with the rest obtained from reference TRBV5-1 and TRBJ2-2, is as follows: KAGVTQTPRYLIKTRGQQVTLSCSPISGHRSVSWYQQTPGQGLQFLFEYFSETQRNKGNFPGRFSGRQFSNSRSEMNVSTLELGDSALYLCASSFTGGGTGELFFGEGSRLTVL.

The V and J genes are TRBV14 and TRBJ1-1, with 8 bases that match TRBD1. With 2 bases clipped from V and 6 bases from J, the junction kept 8 bases outside the gene matches. CDR3 size: 15 residues. Germline-derived CDR1 and CDR2 are SGHDN and FVKESK. The CDR3 coding sequence is TGTGCCAGCAGCCAAATATCAGGGGGCAGAGCTGAAGCTTTCTTT. This translates into CASSQISGGRAEAFF. Complete variable domain (other parts from reference TRBV14 and TRBJ1-1): EAGVTQFPSHSVIEKGQTVTLRCDPISGHDNLYWYRRVMGKEIKFLLHFVKESKQDESGMPNNRFLAERTGGTYSTLKVQPAELEDSGVYFCASSQISGGRAEAFFGQGTRLTVV.

The chain couples TRBV10-3 to TRBJ1-2, with a possible D match to TRBD1 (6 bases). Trimming stripped 3 bases from V and 1 base from J, with 12 bases between. There are 15 residues in the CDR3. Per germline, CDR1 ENHRY and CDR2 SYGVKD. The DNA for the CDR3 is TGTGCCATCAGTGACCGACAGGAACATAACTATGGCTACACCTTC. Translating it yields CAISDRQEHNYGYTF.

V and J are TRBV12-3 or TRBV12-4 and TRBJ1-1; D is unresolved. The CDR3 has 13 residues. V was trimmed by 6 bases and J by 6 bases, leaving 14 bases between them. CDR3 nucleotide sequence: TGTGCCAGCAGCCGCCGAGAGGGAGCTGAAGCTTTCTTT. Encoded protein: CASSRREGAEAFF.

This sequence joins TRBV19 and TRBJ2-7; no firm D call. This CDR3 is built from 14 residues. Germline V gene lookup returns CDR1 LNHDA and CDR2 SQIVND (reference sequence). The V end lost 5 bases, the J end lost 4 bases, and 15 bases lay between the germline ends. The CDR3 region is CASSPQTSSYEQYF. The CDR3 nucleotides are TGTGCCAGTAGTCCCCAGACAAGCTCTTACGAGCAGTACTTC.

The chain has TRBV5-1 and TRBJ1-5, with 7 positions matching TRBD1. With V trimmed by 4 bases and J by 0 bases, 4 bases remained unmatched. The length of the CDR3 is 15 residues. Germline V gene lookup returns CDR1 SGHRS and CDR2 YFSETQ. The DNA of the CDR3 is TGCGCCAGCAGCGTGACAGGGTATAGCAATCAGCCCCAGCATTTT. Amino acid sequence: CASSVTGYSNQPQHF.

V usage is TRBV3-1 (or the pseudogene TRBV3-2) and J usage is TRBJ2-5; TRBD2 aligns across 9 bases. The trim removed 2 bases at V and 5 bases at J, leaving 12 bases unmatched. Germline V CDR1 and CDR2: LGHDT, YNNKEL (reference sequence). This CDR3 contains 17 residues. CDR3 residues: CASSQPLIAGAPETQYF. In DNA form, the CDR3 reads TGTGCCAGCAGCCAACCCCTTATAGCGGGGGCCCCGGAGACCCAGTACTTC.

The sample holds one count of this clone. This chain links TRBV5-1 with TRBJ2-5, with D maybe TRBD1 (6 bases). CDR3 length equals 17 residues. Per germline, CDR1 SGHRS and CDR2 YFSETQ. Deletions cut 4 bases from V and 0 bases from J, with 19 bases between. CDR3 in DNA: TGCGCCAGCAGCCCGAGGGCGGCAGGGGCAGACCAAGAGACCCAGTACTTC. Its protein product is CASSPRAAGADQETQYF.

The chain links TRBV5-4 to TRBJ2-3, with 7 bases fitting TRBD1. V was clipped by 7 bases and J by 1 base; unmatched bases: 12. The CDR3 length is 16 residues. CDR1 and CDR2 from the germline V gene are SGHNT and YYREEE (reference sequence). The CDR3 reads CASGGIGTVGTDTQYF. The DNA for the CDR3 is TGTGCCAGCGGGGGTATTGGGACAGTCGGCACAGATACGCAGTATTTT.

The chain carries TRBV28 and TRBJ1-5; 11 bases are a match to TRBD1. The CDR3 contains 14 residues. The J segment lost 11 bases and the V segment lost 4 bases, leaving 7 bases of the junction unmatched. The germline gives CDR1 MDHEN, CDR2 SYDVKM. The DNA of the CDR3 is TGTGCCAGCAGTTCCGGGGACAGGGGGTATGCCCAGCATTTT. This translates into CASSSGDRGYAQHF.